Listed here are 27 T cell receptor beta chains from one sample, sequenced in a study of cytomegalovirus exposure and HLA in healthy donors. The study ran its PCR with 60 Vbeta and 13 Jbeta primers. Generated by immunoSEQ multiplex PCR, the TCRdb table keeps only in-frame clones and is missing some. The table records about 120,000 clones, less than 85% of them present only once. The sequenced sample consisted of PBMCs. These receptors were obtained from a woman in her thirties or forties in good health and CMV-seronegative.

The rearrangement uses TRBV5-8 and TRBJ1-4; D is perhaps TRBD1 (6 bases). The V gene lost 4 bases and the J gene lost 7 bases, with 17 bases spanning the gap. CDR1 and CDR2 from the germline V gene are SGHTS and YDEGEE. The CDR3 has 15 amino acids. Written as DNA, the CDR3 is TGTGCCAGCAGCCCGGGACAAACAACAGCTGAAAAACTGTTTTTT. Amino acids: CASSPGQTTAEKLFF.

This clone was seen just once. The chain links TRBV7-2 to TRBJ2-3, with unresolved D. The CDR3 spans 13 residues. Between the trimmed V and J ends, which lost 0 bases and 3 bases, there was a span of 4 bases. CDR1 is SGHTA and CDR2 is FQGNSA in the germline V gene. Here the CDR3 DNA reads TGTGCCAGCAGCTTAGCCCTGACAGATACGCAGTATTTT. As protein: CASSLALTDTQYF.

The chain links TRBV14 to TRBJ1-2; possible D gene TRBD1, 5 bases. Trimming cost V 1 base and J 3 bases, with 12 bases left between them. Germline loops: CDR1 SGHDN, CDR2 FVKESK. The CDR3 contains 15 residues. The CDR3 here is CASSQGRVSHYGYTF. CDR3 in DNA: TGTGCCAGCAGCCAAGGCAGGGTGTCCCACTATGGCTACACCTTC.

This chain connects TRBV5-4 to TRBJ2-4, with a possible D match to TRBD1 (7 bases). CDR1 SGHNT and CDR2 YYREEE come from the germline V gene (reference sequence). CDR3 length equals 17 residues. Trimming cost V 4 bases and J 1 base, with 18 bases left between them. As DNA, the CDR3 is TGTGCCAGCAGCCCGCGACAGGGACTGTCGGCCAAAAACATTCAGTACTTC. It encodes CASSPRQGLSAKNIQYF.

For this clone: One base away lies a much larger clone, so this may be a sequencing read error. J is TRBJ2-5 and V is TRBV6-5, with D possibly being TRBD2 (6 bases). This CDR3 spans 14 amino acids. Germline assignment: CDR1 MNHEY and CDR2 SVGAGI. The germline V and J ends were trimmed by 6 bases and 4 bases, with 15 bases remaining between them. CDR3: CASRESGEAETQYF. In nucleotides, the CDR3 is TGTGCCAGCAGGGAAAGTGGGGAGGCAGAGACCCAGTACTTC.

The chain's CDR3 is CASSLDNQETQYF. The CDR3 DNA sequence: TGCGCCAGCAGCTTGGACAATCAAGAGACCCAGTACTTC. The gene calls are TRBV5-1 and TRBJ2-5, with D unresolved. The V end was cut by 0 bases, the J end by 2 bases, with 5 bases between. CDR1 SGHRS and CDR2 YFSETQ come from the germline V gene. This CDR3 contains 13 residues.

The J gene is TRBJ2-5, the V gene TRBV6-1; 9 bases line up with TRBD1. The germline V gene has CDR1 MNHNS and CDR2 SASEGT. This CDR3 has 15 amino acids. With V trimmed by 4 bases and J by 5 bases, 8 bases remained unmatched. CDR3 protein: CASSAGQGSSETQYF. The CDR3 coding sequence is TGTGCCAGCAGTGCCGGACAGGGGAGTTCGGAGACCCAGTACTTC.

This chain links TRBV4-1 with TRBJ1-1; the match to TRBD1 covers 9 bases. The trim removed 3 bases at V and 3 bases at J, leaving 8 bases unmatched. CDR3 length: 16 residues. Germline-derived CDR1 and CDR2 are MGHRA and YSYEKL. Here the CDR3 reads CASSHDRGKSDTEAFF. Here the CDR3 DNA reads TGCGCCAGCAGCCACGACAGGGGGAAGTCGGACACTGAAGCTTTCTTT.

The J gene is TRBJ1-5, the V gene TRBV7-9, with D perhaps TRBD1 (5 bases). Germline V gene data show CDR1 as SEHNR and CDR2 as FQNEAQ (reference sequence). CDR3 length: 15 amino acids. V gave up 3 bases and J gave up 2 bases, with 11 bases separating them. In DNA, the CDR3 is TGTGCCAGCAGCTTGGGGGGGACTGGCAATCAGCCCCAGCATTTT. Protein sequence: CASSLGGTGNQPQHF.

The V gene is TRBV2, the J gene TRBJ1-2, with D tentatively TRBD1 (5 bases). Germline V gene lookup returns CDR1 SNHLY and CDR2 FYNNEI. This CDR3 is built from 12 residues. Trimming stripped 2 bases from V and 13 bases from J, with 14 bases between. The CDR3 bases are TGTGCCAGCAGTGAAAGGTCAGGGTCCTTCACCTTC. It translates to CASSERSGSFTF.

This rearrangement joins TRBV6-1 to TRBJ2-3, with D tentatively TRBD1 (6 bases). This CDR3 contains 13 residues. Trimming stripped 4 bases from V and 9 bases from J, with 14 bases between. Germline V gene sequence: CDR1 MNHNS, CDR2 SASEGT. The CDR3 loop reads CASSGGTSETQYF. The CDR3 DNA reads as TGTGCCAGCAGTGGGGGGACATCGGAAACGCAGTATTTT.

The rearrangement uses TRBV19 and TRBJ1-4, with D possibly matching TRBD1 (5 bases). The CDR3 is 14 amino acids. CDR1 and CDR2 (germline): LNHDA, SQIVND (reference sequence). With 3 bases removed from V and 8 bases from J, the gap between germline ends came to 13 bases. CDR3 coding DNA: TGTGCCAGTAGTATGGGGCAGGGTAGCGAAAAACTGTTTTTT. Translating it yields CASSMGQGSEKLFF.

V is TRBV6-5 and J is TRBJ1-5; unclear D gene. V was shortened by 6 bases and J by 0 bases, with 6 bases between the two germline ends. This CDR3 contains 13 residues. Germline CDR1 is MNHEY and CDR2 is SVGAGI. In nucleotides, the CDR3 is TGTGCCAGCAGGCGGGATAGCAATCAGCCCCAGCATTTT. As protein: CASRRDSNQPQHF.

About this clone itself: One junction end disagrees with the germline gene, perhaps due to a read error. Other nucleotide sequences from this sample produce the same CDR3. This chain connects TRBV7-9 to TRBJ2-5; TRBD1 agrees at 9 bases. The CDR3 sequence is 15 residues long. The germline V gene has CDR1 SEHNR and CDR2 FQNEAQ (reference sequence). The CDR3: CASSLGDRERVTQYF. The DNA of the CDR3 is TGTGCCAGCAGTTTAGGGGACAGGGAGAGAGTGACCCAGTACTTC.

The CDR3 nucleotides read TGCAGCGTGATAAACCGGACTGATAATTACGAGCAGTACTTC. As protein: CSVINRTDNYEQYF. The V and J genes are TRBV29-1 and TRBJ2-7; D possibly corresponds to TRBD2 (5 bases). The CDR3 spans 14 residues. Trimming stripped 6 bases from V and 4 bases from J, with 19 bases between. CDR1 is SQVTM, CDR2 ANQGSEA, per germline.

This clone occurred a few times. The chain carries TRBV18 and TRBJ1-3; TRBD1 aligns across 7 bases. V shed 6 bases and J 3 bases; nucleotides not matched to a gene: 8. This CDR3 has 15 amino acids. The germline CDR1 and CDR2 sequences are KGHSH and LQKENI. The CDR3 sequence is CASSQGQVYGNTIYF. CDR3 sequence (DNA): TGTGCCAGCTCCCAAGGACAGGTTTATGGAAACACCATATATTTT.

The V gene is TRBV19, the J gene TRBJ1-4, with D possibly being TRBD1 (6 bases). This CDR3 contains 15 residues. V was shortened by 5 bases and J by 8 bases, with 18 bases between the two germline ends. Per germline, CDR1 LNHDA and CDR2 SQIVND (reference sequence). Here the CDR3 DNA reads TGTGCCAGTAGTCCACGGCCCAGGGGATGGGAAAAACTGTTTTTT. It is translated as CASSPRPRGWEKLFF.

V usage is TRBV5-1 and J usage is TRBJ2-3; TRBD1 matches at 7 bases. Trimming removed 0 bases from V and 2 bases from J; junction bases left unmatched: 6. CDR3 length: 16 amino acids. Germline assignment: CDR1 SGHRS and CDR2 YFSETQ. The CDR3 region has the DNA TGCGCCAGCAGCTTGGCCGGACAGGTAAACACAGATACGCAGTATTTT. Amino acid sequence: CASSLAGQVNTDTQYF.

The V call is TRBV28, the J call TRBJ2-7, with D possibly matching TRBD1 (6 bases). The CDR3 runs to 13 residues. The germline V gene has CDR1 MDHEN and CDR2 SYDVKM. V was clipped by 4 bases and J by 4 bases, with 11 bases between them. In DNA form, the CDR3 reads TGTGCCAGCAGTTCATTTAGGGGGTACGAGCAGTACTTC. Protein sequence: CASSSFRGYEQYF.

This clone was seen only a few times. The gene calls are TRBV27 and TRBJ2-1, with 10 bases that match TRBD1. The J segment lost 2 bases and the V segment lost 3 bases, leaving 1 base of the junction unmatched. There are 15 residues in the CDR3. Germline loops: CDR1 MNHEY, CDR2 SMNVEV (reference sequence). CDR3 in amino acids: CASSFGQGAYNEQFF. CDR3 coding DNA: TGTGCCAGCAGTTTCGGACAGGGGGCCTACAATGAGCAGTTCTTC.

The DNA of the CDR3 is TGTGCCAGCAGTGAACCCGGGACTAGGACCTACAATGAGCAGTTCTTC. This codes for CASSEPGTRTYNEQFF. The rearrangement links TRBV6-1 to TRBJ2-1; 8 nucleotides align to TRBD2. The CDR3 is 16 amino acids. CDR1 is MNHNS and CDR2 is SASEGT in the germline V gene. J was trimmed by 2 bases and V by 2 bases; bases with no gene match: 5.

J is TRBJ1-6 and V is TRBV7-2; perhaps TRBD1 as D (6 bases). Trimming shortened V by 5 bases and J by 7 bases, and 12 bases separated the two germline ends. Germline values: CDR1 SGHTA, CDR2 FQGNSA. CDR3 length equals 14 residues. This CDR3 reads CASSLQGVNSPLHF. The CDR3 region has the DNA TGTGCCAGCAGCCTACAGGGTGTCAATTCACCCCTCCACTTT.

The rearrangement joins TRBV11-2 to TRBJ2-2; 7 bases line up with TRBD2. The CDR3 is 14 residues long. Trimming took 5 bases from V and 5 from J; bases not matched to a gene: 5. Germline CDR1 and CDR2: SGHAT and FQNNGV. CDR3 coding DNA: TGTGCCAGCAGCCCCGGGGGAGGGACCGGGGAGCTGTTTTTT. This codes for CASSPGGGTGELFF.

The CDR3 sequence is CASRGQGPTGNTIYF. Written as DNA, the CDR3 is TGTGCCAGCAGAGGACAGGGACCAACTGGAAACACCATATATTTT. V gene TRBV6-5 combines with J gene TRBJ1-3; 8 bases are a match to TRBD1. Germline values: CDR1 MNHEY, CDR2 SVGAGI. J was trimmed by 2 bases and V by 6 bases; bases with no gene match: 6. CDR3 size: 15 residues.

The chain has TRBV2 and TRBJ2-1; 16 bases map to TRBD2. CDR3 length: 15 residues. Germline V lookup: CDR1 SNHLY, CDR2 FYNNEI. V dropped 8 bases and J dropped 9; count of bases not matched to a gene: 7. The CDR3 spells CASDSGTSGGVEQFF. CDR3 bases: TGTGCCAGCGATTCGGGGACTAGCGGGGGGGTTGAGCAGTTCTTC.

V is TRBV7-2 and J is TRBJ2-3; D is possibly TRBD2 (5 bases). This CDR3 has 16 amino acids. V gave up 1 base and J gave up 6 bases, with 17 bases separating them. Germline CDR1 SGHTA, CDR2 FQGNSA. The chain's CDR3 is CASSLGDGYGVDTQYF. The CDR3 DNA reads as TGTGCCAGCAGCTTAGGAGATGGGTACGGGGTGGATACGCAGTATTTT.

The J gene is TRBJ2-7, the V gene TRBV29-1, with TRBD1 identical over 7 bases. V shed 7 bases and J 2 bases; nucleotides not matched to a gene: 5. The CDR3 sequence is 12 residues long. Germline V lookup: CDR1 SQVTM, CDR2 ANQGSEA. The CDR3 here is CSAGQEPYEQYF. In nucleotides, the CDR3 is TGCAGCGCCGGACAGGAGCCCTACGAGCAGTACTTC.